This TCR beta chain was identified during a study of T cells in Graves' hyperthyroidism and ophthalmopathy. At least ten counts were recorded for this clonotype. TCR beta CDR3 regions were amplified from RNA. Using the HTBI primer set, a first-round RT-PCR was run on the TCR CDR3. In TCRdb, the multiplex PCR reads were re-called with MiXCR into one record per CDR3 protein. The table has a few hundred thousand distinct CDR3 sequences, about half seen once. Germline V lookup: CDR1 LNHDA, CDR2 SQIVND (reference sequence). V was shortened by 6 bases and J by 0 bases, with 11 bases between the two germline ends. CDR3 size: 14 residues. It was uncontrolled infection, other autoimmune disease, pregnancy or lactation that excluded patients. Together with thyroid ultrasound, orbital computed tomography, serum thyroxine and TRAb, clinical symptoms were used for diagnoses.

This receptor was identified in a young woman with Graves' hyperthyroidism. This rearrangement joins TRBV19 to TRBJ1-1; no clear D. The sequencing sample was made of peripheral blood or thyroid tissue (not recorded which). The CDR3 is CASRKHLLNTEAFF. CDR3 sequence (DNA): TGTGCCAGTAGGAAACACCTGTTGAACACTGAAGCTTTCTTT.